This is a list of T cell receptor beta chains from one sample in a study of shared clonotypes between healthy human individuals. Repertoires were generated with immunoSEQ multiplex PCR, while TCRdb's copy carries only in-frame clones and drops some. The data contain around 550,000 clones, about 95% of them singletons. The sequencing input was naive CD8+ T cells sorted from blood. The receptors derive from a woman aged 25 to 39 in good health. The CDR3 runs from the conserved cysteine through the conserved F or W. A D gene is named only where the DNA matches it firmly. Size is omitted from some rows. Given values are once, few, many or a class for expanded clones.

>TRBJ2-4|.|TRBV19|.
CASSITGGSKNIQYF
TGTGCCAGTAGTATTACCGGAGGCAGCAAAAACATTCAGTACTTC
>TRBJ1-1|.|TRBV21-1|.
CASGGNAMNTEAFF
TGTGCCAGCGGAGGAAATGCTATGAACACTGAAGCTTTCTTT
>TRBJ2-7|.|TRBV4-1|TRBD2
CASSQAPGLAPLEQYF
TGCGCCAGCAGCCAAGCTCCGGGACTAGCCCCCCTCGAGCAGTACTTC
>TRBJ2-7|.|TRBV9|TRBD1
CASSAGTGTYEQYF
TGTGCCAGCAGCGCCGGGACAGGGACCTACGAGCAGTACTTC
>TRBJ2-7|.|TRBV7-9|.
CASSQISGASSYEQYF
TGTGCCAGCAGCCAAATTAGCGGAGCTAGCTCCTACGAGCAGTACTTC
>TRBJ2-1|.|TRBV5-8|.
CASSPRSYNEQFF
TGTGCCAGCAGCCCCCGGAGTTACAATGAGCAGTTCTTC
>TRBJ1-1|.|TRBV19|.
CASSPWAAHTEAFF
TGTGCCAGTAGCCCTTGGGCCGCCCACACTGAAGCTTTCTTT
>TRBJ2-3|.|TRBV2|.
CASSGAGPTDTQYF
TGTGCCAGCAGTGGGGCGGGCCCCACAGATACGCAGTATTTT
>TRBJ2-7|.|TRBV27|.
CASSLTTAYEQYF
TGTGCCAGCAGTTTAACGACAGCCTACGAGCAGTACTTC
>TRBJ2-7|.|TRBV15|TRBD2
CATSRVGTSGEQYF
TGTGCCACCAGCAGAGTTGGAACTAGCGGCGAGCAGTACTTC
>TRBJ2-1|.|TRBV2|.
CASSPGREQFF
TGTGCCAGCAGTCCGGGTCGGGAGCAGTTCTTC
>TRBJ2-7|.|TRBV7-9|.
CASSPRPNRGFYEQYF
TGTGCCAGCAGCCCCAGGCCAAACCGGGGATTTTACGAGCAGTACTTC
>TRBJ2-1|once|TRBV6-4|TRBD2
CASSDGSGRYNEQFF
TGTGCCAGCAGTGACGGTAGCGGGCGCTACAATGAGCAGTTCTTC
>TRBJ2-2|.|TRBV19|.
CASSIAETGELFF
TGTGCCAGTAGTATAGCGGAAACCGGGGAGCTGTTTTTT
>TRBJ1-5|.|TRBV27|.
CASSLHGNQPQHF
TGTGCCAGCAGTTTGCATGGTAATCAGCCCCAGCATTTT
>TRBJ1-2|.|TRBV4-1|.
CASSQTVGDGYTF
TGCGCCAGCAGCCAAACTGTTGGCGATGGCTACACCTTC
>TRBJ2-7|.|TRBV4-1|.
CASSQGKPGEQYF
TGCGCCAGCAGCCAAGGCAAGCCTGGCGAGCAGTACTTC
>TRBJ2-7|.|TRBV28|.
CASSLTGTGEGDEQYF
TGTGCCAGCAGTTTGACTGGGACGGGAGAGGGCGACGAGCAGTACTTC
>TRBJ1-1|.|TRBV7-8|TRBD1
CASSPRQGAGPVTRLNTEAFF
TGTGCCAGCAGCCCGCGACAGGGGGCCGGGCCGGTCACCAGGTTGAACACTGAAGCTTTCTTT
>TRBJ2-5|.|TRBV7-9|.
CASSLDLIETQYF
TGTGCCAGCAGCTTAGACTTAATAGAGACCCAGTACTTC
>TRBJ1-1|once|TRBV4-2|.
CASSQVPTVNTEAFF
TGTGCCAGCAGCCAAGTACCGACAGTGAACACTGAAGCTTTCTTT
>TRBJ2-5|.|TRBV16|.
CASSPGGQETQYF
TGTGCCAGCAGCCCCGGAGGTCAAGAGACCCAGTACTTC
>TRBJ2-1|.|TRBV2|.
CASSVDNLYNEQFF
TGTGCCAGCAGTGTCGACAATTTATACAATGAGCAGTTCTTC
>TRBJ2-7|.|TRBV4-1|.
CASSQSGKTYEQYF
TGCGCCAGCAGCCAATCCGGGAAAACCTACGAGCAGTACTTC
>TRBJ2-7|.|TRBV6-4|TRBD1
CASIPPYPTGGTFWEQYF
TGTGCCAGCATCCCGCCCTACCCAACAGGGGGCACCTTTTGGGAGCAGTACTTC
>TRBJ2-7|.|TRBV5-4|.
CASSLGKLGHEQYF
TGTGCCAGCAGCTTGGGGAAGTTGGGGCACGAGCAGTACTTC
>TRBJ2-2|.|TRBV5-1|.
CASSPRMGQANTGELFF
TGCGCCAGCAGCCCCCGTATGGGGCAGGCGAACACCGGGGAGCTGTTTTTT
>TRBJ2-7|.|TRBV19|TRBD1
CASSPGDRAYEQYF
TGTGCCAGTAGTCCGGGGGACAGGGCCTACGAGCAGTACTTC
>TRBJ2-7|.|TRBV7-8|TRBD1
CASSLASDRVPYEQYF
TGTGCCAGCAGCTTAGCCTCGGACAGGGTACCCTACGAGCAGTACTTC